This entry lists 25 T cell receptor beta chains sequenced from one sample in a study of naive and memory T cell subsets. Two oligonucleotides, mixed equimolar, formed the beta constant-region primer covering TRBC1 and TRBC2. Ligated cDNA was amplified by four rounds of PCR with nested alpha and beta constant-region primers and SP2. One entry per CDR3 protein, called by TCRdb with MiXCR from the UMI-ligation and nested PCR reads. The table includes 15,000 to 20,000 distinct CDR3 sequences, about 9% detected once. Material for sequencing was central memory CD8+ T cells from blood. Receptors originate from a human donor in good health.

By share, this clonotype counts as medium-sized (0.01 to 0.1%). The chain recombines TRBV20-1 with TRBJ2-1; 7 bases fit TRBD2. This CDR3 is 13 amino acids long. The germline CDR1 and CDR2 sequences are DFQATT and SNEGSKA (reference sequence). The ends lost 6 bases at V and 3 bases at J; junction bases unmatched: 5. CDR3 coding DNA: TGCAGTGCGGGTGCGGGGGACTACAATGAGCAGTTCTTC. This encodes CSAGAGDYNEQFF.

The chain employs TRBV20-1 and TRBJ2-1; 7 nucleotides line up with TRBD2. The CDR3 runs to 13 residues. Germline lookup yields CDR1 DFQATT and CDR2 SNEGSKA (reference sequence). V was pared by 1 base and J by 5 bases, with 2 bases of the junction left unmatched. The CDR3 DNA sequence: TGCAGTGCTAGAGGGCTAGCGGACAATGAGCAGTTCTTC. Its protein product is CSARGLADNEQFF.

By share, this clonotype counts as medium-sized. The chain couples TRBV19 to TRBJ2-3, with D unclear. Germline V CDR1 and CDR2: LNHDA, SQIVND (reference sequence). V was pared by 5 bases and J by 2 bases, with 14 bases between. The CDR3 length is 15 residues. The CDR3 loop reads CASSPFSASTDTQYF. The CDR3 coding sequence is TGTGCCAGTAGTCCATTCTCCGCTTCCACAGATACGCAGTATTTT. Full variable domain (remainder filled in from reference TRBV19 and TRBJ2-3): DGGITQSPKYLFRKEGQNVTLSCEQNLNHDAMYWYRQDPGQGLRLIYYSQIVNDFQKGDIAEGYSVSREKKESFPLTVTSAQKNPTAFYLCASSPFSASTDTQYFGPGTRLTVL.

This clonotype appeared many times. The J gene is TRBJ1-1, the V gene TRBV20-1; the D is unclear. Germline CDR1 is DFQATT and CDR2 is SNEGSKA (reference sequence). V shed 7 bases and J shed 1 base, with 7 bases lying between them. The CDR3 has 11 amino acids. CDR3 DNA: TGCAGTGTATGGGAGAACACTGAAGCTTTCTTT. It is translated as CSVWENTEAFF.

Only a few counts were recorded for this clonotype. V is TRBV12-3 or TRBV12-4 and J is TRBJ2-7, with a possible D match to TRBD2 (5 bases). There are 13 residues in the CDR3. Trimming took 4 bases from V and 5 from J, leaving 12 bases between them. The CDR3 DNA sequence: TGTGCCAGCAGTTGGCTAGCCCAAGACGAGCAGTACTTC. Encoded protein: CASSWLAQDEQYF.

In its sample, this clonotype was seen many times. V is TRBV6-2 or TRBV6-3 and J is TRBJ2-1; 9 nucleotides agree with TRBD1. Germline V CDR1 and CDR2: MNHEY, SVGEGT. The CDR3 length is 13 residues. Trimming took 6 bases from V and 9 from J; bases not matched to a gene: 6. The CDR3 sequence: CASSRDRAAEQFF. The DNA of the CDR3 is TGTGCCAGCAGCCGGGACAGGGCGGCTGAGCAGTTCTTC.

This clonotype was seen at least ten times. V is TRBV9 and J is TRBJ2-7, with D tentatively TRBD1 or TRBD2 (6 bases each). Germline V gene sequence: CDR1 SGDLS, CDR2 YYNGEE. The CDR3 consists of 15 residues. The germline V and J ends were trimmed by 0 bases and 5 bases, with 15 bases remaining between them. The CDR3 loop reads CASSVGAGEDDEQYF. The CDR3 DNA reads TGTGCCAGCAGCGTAGGGGCAGGGGAGGACGACGAGCAGTACTTC.

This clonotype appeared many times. CDR3 DNA sequence: TGTGCCAGCAGTCCCACTAGCGTTCCCTACGAGCAGTACTTC. This translates into CASSPTSVPYEQYF. The V gene is TRBV6-6, the J gene TRBJ2-7; 7 positions agree with TRBD2. Unmatched junction bases numbered 6, after V lost 5 bases and J lost 2 bases. There are 14 residues in the CDR3. Germline assignment: CDR1 MNHNY and CDR2 SVGAGI (reference sequence).

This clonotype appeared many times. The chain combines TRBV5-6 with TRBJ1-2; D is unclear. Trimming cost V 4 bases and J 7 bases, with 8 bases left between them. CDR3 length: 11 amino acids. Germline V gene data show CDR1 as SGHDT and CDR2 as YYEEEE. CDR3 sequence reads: CASSTKTGYTF. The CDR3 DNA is TGTGCCAGCAGCACGAAGACTGGCTACACCTTC.

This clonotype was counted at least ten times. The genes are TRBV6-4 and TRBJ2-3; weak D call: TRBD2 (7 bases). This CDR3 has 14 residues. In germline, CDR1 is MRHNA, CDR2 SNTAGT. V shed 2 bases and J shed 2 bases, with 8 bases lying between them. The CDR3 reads CASSDGGATDTQYF. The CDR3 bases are TGTGCCAGCAGTGACGGGGGGGCCACAGATACGCAGTATTTT.

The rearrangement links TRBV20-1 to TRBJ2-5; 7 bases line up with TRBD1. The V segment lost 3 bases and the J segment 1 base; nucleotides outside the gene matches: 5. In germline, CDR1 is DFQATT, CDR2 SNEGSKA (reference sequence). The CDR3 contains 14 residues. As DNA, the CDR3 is TGCAGTGCTAGGTTTCCAGGGGGCCAAGAGACCCAGTACTTC. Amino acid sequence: CSARFPGGQETQYF.

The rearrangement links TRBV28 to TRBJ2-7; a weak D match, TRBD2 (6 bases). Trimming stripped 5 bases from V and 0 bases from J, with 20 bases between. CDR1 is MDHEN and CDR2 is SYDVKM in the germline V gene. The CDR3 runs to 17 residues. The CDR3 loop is CASSLPGVGSRSYEQYF. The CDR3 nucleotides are TGTGCCAGCAGTCTCCCGGGGGTGGGGTCCCGCTCCTACGAGCAGTACTTC. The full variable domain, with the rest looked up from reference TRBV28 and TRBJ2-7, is DVKVTQSSRYLVKRTGEKVFLECVQDMDHENMFWYRQDPGLGLRLIYFSYDVKMKEKGDIPEGYSVSREKKERFSLILESASTNQTSMYLCASSLPGVGSRSYEQYFGPGTRLTVT.

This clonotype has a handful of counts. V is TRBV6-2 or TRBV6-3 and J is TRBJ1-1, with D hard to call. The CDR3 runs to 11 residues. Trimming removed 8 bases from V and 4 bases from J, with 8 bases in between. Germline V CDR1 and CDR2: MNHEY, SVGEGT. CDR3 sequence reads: CASAVGTEAFF. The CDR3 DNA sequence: TGTGCCAGCGCGGTTGGCACTGAAGCTTTCTTT.

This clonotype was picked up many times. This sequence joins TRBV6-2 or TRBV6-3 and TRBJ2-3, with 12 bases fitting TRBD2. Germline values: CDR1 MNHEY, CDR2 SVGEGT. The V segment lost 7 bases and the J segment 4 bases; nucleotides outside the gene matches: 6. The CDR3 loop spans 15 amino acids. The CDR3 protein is CASTKTSGSADTQYF. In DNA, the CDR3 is TGTGCCAGCACTAAGACTAGCGGGAGCGCAGATACGCAGTATTTT.

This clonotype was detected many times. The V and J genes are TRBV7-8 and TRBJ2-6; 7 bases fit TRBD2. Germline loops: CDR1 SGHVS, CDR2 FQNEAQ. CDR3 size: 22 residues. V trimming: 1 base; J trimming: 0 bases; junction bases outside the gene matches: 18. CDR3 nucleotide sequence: TGTGCCAGCAGCTTAGGACCTCCCGACGGGAGGATCCTAAGCTCTGGGGCCAACGTCCTGACTTTC. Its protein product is CASSLGPPDGRILSSGANVLTF. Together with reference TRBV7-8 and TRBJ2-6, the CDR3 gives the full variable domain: GAGVSQSPRYKVAKRGQDVALRCDPISGHVSLFWYQQALGQGPEFLTYFQNEAQLDKSGLPSDRFFAERPEGSVSTLKIQRTQQEDSAVYLCASSLGPPDGRILSSGANVLTFGAGSRLTVL.

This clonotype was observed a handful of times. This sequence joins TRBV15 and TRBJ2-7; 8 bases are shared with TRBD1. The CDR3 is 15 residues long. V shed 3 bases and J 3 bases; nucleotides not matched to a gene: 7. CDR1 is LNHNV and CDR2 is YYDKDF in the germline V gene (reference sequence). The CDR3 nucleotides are TGTGCCACCAGCAGCGCCCCCGGACAGGGCTACGAGCAGTACTTC. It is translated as CATSSAPGQGYEQYF.

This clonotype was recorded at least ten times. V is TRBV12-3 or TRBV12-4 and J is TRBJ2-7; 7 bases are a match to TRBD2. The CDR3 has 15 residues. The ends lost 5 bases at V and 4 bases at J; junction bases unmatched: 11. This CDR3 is CASSPGGSLAYEQYF. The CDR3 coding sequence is TGTGCCAGCAGTCCCGGGGGGTCCCTAGCTTACGAGCAGTACTTC.

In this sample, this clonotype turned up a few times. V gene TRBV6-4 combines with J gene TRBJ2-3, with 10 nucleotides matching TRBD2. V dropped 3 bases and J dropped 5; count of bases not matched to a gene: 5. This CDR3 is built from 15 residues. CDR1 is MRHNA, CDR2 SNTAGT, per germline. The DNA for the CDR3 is TGTGCCAGCAGTGAAGCTAGCGGGAGTGGAGATACGCAGTATTTT. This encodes CASSEASGSGDTQYF.

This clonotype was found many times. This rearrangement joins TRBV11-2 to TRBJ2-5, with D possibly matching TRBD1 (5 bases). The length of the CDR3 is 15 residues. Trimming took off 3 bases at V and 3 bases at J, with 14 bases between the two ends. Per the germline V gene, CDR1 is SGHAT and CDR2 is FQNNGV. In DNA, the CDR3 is TGTGCCAGCAGCTTGGGGCTCCAGGGAAAAGAGACCCAGTACTTC. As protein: CASSLGLQGKETQYF.

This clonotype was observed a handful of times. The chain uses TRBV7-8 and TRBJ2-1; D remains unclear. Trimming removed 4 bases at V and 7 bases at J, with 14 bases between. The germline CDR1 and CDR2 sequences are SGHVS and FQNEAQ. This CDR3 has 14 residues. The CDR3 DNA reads TGTGCCAGCAGCTCTGGTCCCCTCGGAAATGAGCAGTTCTTC. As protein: CASSSGPLGNEQFF.

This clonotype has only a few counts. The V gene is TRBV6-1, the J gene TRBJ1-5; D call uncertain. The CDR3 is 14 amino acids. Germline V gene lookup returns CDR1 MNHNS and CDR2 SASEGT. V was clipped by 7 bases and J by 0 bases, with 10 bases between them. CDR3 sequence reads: CASTLLYSNQPQHF. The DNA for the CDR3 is TGTGCCAGCACTTTACTTTATAGCAATCAGCCCCAGCATTTT.

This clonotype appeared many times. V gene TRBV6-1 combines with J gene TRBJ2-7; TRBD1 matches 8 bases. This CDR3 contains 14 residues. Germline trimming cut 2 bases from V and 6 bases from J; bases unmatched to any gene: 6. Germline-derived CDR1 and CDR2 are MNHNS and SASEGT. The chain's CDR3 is CASSEQGAPAEQYF. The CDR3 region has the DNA TGTGCCAGCAGTGAACAGGGGGCACCTGCCGAGCAGTACTTC.

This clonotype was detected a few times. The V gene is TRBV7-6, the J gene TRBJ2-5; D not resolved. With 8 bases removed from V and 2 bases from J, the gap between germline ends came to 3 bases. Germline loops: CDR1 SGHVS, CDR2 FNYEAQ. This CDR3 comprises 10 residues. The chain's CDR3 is CASGQETQYF. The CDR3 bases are TGTGCCAGCGGACAAGAGACCCAGTACTTC. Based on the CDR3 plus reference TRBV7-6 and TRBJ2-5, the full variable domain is GAGVSQSPRYKVTKRGQDVALRCDPISGHVSLYWYRQALGQGPEFLTYFNYEAQQDKSGLPNDRFSAERPEGSISTLTIQRTEQRDSAMYRCASGQETQYFGPGTRLLVL.

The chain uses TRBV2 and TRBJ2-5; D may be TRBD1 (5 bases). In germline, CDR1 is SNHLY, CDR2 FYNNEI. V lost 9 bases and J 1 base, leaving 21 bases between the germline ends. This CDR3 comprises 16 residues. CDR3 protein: CASGAPSVAVQETQYF. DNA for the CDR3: TGTGCCAGTGGGGCGCCAAGTGTAGCAGTCCAAGAGACCCAGTACTTC.

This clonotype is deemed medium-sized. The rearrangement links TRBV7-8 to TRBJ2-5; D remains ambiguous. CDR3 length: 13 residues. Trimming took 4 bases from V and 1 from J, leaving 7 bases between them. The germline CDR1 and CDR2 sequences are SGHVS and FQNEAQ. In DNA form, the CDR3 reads TGTGCCAGCAGCTGGCCGACCCAAGAGACCCAGTACTTC. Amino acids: CASSWPTQETQYF.